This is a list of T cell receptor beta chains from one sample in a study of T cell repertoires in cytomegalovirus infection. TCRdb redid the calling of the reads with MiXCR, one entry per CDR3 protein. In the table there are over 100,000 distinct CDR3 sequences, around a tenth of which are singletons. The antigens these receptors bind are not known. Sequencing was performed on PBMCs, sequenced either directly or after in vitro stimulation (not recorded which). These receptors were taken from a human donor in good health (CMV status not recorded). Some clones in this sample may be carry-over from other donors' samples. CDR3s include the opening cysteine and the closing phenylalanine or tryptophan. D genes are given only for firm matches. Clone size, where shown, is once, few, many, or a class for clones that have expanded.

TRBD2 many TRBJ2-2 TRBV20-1 CSARDPWTSGGAGELFF TGCAGTGCTAGGGATCCCTGGACTAGCGGGGGAGCCGGGGAGCTGTTTTTT
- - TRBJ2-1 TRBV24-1 CATTTAATHEQFF TGTGCCACCACCACAGCGGCAACTCATGAGCAGTTCTTC
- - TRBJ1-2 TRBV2 CASIQPNYGYTF TGTGCCAGCATCCAGCCTAACTATGGCTACACCTTC
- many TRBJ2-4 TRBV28 CASSTSYGNIQYF TGTGCCAGCAGCACTTCATATGGAAACATTCAGTACTTC
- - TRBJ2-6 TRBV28 CASKEQGGSGANVLTF TGTGCCAGCAAGGAACAGGGTGGATCTGGGGCCAACGTCCTGACTTTC
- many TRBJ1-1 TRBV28 CASLEREAFF TGTGCCAGCTTGGAAAGGGAAGCTTTCTTT
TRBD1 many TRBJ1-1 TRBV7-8 CASSLPRTGGMNTEAFF TGTGCCAGCAGCTTACCTCGGACAGGGGGGATGAACACTGAAGCTTTCTTT
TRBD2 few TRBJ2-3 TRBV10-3 CAISELVSGSSNTQYF TGTGCCATCAGTGAGTTAGTAAGCGGGAGTTCGAATACGCAGTATTTT
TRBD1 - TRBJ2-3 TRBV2 CASSTDRGPTDTQYF TGTGCCAGCAGCACCGACAGGGGGCCGACAGATACGCAGTATTTT
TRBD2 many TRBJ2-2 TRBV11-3 CASSSISGRADTGELFF TGTGCCAGCAGCTCAATTAGCGGGAGGGCCGACACCGGGGAGCTGTTTTTT
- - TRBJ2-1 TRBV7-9 CASSLDYHEQFF TGTGCCAGCAGCTTAGACTACCATGAGCAGTTCTTC
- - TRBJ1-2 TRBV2 CASSDYRTYGYTF TGTGCCAGCAGTGACTACAGAACCTATGGCTACACCTTC
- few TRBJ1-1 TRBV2 CASSMVRTEAFF TGTGCCAGCAGTATGGTACGCACTGAAGCTTTCTTT
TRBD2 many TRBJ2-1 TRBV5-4 CASSAGLADKFF TGTGCCAGCAGCGCGGGACTAGCGGATAAGTTCTTC
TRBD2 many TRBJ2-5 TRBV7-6 CASATSGQETQYF TGTGCCAGCGCTACTAGCGGCCAAGAGACCCAGTACTTC
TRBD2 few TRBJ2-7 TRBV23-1 CASSRRREGEQYF TGCGCCAGCAGTCGGCGCAGGGAGGGCGAGCAGTACTTC
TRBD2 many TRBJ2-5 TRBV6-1 CASSDFPSGRGETQYF TGTGCCAGCAGTGACTTTCCTAGCGGGAGAGGAGAGACCCAGTACTTC
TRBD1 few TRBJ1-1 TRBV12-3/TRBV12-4 CASSVRQGIGNTEAFF TGTGCCAGCAGTGTACGACAGGGAATTGGGAACACTGAAGCTTTCTTT
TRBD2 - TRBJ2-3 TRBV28 CASSLGVAGAPDTQYF TGTGCCAGCAGTTTGGGGGTAGCGGGAGCCCCAGATACGCAGTATTTT
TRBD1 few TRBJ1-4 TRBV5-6 CASSTYRTGSNEKLFF TGTGCCAGCAGCACCTATAGGACAGGGAGTAATGAAAAACTGTTTTTT